The clone carrying this TCR beta chain was recorded a few times. A much larger clonotype is one base distant, so this may be a read error. CDR1 is MGHRA and CDR2 is YSYEKL in the germline V gene. The length of the CDR3 is 13 residues. The source of the sample is a study of molecular identifiers for immune sequencing clone quantification. TCRdb re-analysed the PCR reads in MiXCR, keeping a single row per CDR3 protein. The sample consists of about 9,700 distinct CDR3 sequences, around 20% of them appearing once. The chain employs TRBV4-1 and TRBJ2-7; TRBD2 might be the D (6 bases). Input material: naive CD8+ T cells from blood, with Jurkat cell RNA spiked in. Noted subset: FACS-sorted CD8+CD4-CCR7+CD45RA+ naive T cells. The clonotype comes from a human donor in good health. Some libraries in this study had Jurkat cell RNA spiked in. CDR3 sequence reads: CASSQTVDYKQYF. In nucleotides, the CDR3 is TGCGCCAGCAGCCAAACAGTGGACTACAAGCAGTACTTC.